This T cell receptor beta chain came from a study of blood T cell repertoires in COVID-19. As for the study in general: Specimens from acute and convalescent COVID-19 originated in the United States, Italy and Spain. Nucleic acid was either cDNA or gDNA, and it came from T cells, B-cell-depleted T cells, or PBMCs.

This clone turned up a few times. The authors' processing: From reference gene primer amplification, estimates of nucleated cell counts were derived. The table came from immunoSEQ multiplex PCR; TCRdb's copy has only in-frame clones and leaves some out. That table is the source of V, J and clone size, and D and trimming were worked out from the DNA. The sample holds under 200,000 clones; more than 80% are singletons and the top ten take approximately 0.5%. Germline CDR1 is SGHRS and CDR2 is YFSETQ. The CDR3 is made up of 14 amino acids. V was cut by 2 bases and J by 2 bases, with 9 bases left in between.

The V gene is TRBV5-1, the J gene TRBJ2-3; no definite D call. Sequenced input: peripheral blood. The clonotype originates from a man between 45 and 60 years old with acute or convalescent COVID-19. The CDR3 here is CASSLEPITDTQYF. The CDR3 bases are TGCGCCAGCAGCTTAGAACCTATCACAGATACGCAGTATTTT.